The 13 T cell receptor beta chains below come from one sample, sequenced in a study of beta chain features in type 1 diabetes. The study reverse transcribed the entire isolated RNA, so it sequenced expressed TCRB transcripts. Sequencing used immunoSEQ multiplex PCR; TCRdb keeps in-frame clones, though not all of them. The profile shows some 660,000 clones, around an eighth of them singletons. For these TCRs, the target antigens are not known. Broader study findings: TCRB CDR3 length was moderately but significantly reduced in all four CD4+ subsets of Type 1 diabetes patients.

The sample taken for sequencing was naive CD4+ T cells from blood. Receptor source: a man aged 18 to 35 with type 1 diabetes.

The DNA of the CDR3 is TGTGCCAGCAGTTACTCTGGAAGGGGGCACGAGCAGTACTTC. Translated, it gives CASSYSGRGHEQYF. The rearrangement joins TRBV6-5 to TRBJ2-7, with 7 positions matching TRBD1. The CDR3 has 14 residues. V was clipped by 0 bases and J by 5 bases; unmatched bases: 4. Germline CDR1 MNHEY, CDR2 SVGAGI.

This clone was seen only a few times. This chain uses TRBV25-1 with TRBJ2-3, with D possibly TRBD2 on 7 matching bases. The germline V gene has CDR1 MGHDK and CDR2 SYGVNS. The ends were cut back, 0 bases at V and 2 bases at J, with 9 bases in the middle. The CDR3 has 15 amino acids. The chain's CDR3 is CASSEYRGATDTQYF. CDR3 nucleotides: TGTGCCAGCAGTGAATATCGGGGGGCCACAGATACGCAGTATTTT.

The chain combines TRBV7-9 with TRBJ2-2; D is possibly TRBD2 (5 bases). Germline V lookup: CDR1 SEHNR, CDR2 FQNEAQ (reference sequence). This CDR3 region has 14 residues. V was shortened by 7 bases and J by 3 bases, with 12 bases between the two germline ends. The CDR3 sequence is CASTLQEDTGELFF. CDR3 coding DNA: TGTGCCAGCACCCTTCAGGAGGACACCGGGGAGCTGTTTTTT.

V is TRBV11-2 and J is TRBJ2-7, with 10 bases that match TRBD1. This CDR3 is built from 15 residues. The junction had 10 bases not matched to a gene; V was cut back by 4 bases and J by 7 bases. Germline CDR1 reads SGHAT; CDR2 reads FQNNGV. DNA for the CDR3: TGTGCCAGCAGCTCGCAGACAGGGGGCCACGAGGAGCAGTACTTC. As protein: CASSSQTGGHEEQYF.

The chain uses TRBV6-1 and TRBJ2-3; 7 bases align to TRBD1. V shed 4 bases and J 0 bases; nucleotides not matched to a gene: 7. The CDR3 length is 16 residues. Germline V gene data show CDR1 as MNHNS and CDR2 as SASEGT. This CDR3 reads CASSVFIQGSTDTQYF. Here the CDR3 DNA reads TGTGCCAGCAGTGTATTCATACAGGGGAGCACAGATACGCAGTATTTT.

This clone was counted a few times. The chain combines TRBV7-9 with TRBJ1-5, with 7 bases identical to TRBD1. J was trimmed by 7 bases and V by 5 bases; bases with no gene match: 8. There are 14 residues in the CDR3. From germline, CDR1 is SEHNR and CDR2 FQNEAQ (reference sequence). The CDR3 sequence: CASSAGTVGQPQHF. DNA of the CDR3: TGTGCCAGCAGCGCAGGGACAGTTGGCCAGCCCCAGCATTTT.

The chain links TRBV7-2 to TRBJ2-7; weak D call: TRBD1 (6 bases). The CDR3 length is 14 residues. CDR1 and CDR2 (germline): SGHTA, FQGNSA. Between the trimmed V and J ends, which lost 2 bases and 3 bases, there was a span of 11 bases. CDR3 region: CASSLQDSLYEQYF. CDR3 sequence (DNA): TGTGCCAGCAGCTTACAGGACAGCCTCTACGAGCAGTACTTC.

The chain employs TRBV28 and TRBJ2-3; D is perhaps TRBD1 (6 bases). V lost 3 bases and J 1 base, leaving 14 bases between the germline ends. This CDR3 has 16 amino acids. In germline, CDR1 is MDHEN, CDR2 SYDVKM. CDR3 amino acids: CASSLEKWTGTDTQYF. CDR3 bases: TGTGCCAGCAGTTTGGAGAAATGGACAGGCACAGATACGCAGTATTTT.

This clone was picked up a small number of times. Distinct nucleotide sequences in the sample also encode this CDR3. The chain employs TRBV7-2 and TRBJ2-1; D unclear. This CDR3 contains 13 residues. V was cut by 1 base and J by 3 bases, with 4 bases left in between. From germline, CDR1 is SGHTA and CDR2 FQGNSA. This CDR3 is CASSLDSYNEQFF. In nucleotides, the CDR3 is TGTGCCAGCAGCTTAGATAGCTACAATGAGCAGTTCTTC.

This clone turned up a few times. This chain links TRBV4-3 with TRBJ2-7; 9 bases map to TRBD1. After removal of 3 bases from V and 5 bases from J, the junction contained 11 bases not matched to a gene. Germline CDR1 LGHNA, CDR2 YSLEER. The CDR3 runs 16 residues. Written as DNA, the CDR3 is TGCGCCAGCAGCCATAACTCTTGGGGGACAGGGCACGAGCAGTACTTC. Protein sequence: CASSHNSWGTGHEQYF.

The chain couples TRBV7-9 to TRBJ1-1; D remains ambiguous. Trimming shortened V by 5 bases and J by 1 base, and 14 bases separated the two germline ends. Germline V gene sequence: CDR1 SEHNR, CDR2 FQNEAQ (reference sequence). CDR3 length equals 15 residues. CDR3 bases: TGTGCCAGCAGCCGACTGTTAGTGGGGAACACTGAAGCTTTCTTT. As protein: CASSRLLVGNTEAFF.

The chain combines TRBV29-1 with TRBJ2-3; the D gene is possibly TRBD1 (5 bases). The CDR3 sequence is 14 residues long. Germline CDR1 is SQVTM and CDR2 is ANQGSEA. V was cut by 6 bases and J by 2 bases, with 15 bases left in between. CDR3: CSVTGVQDTDTQYF. The CDR3 bases are TGCAGCGTCACAGGTGTCCAAGACACAGATACGCAGTATTTT.

The rearrangement uses TRBV28 and TRBJ2-7, with 11 bases fitting TRBD2. V was clipped by 3 bases and J by 4 bases; unmatched bases: 8. This CDR3 is 16 amino acids long. CDR1 is MDHEN and CDR2 is SYDVKM in the germline V gene. The CDR3: CASSFWTGLAVYEQYF. CDR3 nucleotides: TGTGCCAGCAGTTTTTGGACGGGACTAGCGGTTTACGAGCAGTACTTC.